This T cell receptor beta chain was recorded in a study of cytomegalovirus exposure and HLA in healthy donors. Use of 60 Vbeta and 13 Jbeta primers characterized the PCR. Sequencing used immunoSEQ multiplex PCR; TCRdb keeps in-frame clones, though not all of them. The table has about 120,000 clones, roughly 69% seen once. CDR1 and CDR2 (germline): MNHEY, SVGAGI. The CDR3 loop spans 14 amino acids. The V end was cut by 7 bases, the J end by 3 bases, with 12 bases between. With regard to this clone: Its target is not known.

Findings of the study overall: Per published accounts, TCR beta sequences correctly predicted the HLA-A and HLA-B alleles of most subjects. The study flagged some 170 TCR beta chains as cytomegalovirus-associated.

This chain connects TRBV6-5 to TRBJ2-2; possible D gene TRBD1, 6 bases. Source material: PBMCs. The sequence was obtained from a woman aged 40 to 49 in good health and CMV-seropositive. CDR3 in amino acids: CASKNGQYTGELFF. The CDR3 DNA reads TGTGCCAGCAAAAACGGACAGTACACCGGGGAGCTGTTTTTT.